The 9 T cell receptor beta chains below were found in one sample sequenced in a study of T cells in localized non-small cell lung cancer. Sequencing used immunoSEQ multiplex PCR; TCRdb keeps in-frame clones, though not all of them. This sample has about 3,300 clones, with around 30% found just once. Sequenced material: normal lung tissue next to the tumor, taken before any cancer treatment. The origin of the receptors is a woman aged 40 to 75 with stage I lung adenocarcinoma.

CDR3 protein: CASSLAGTDRGEQFF. The CDR3, as DNA: TGCGCCAGCAGCTTGGCCGGGACGGATCGAGGGGAGCAGTTCTTC. The rearrangement links TRBV5-1 to TRBJ2-1, with D possibly called TRBD1 or TRBD2 (5 bases each). The CDR3 loop spans 15 amino acids. Germline V CDR1 and CDR2: SGHRS, YFSETQ. Trimming pared 0 bases from V and 10 bases from J, leaving 17 bases between.

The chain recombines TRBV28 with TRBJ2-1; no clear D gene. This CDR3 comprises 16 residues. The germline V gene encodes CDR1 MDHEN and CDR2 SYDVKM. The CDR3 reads CAPPPLFSSSYNEQFF. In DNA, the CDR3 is TGTGCTCCCCCTCCTCTTTTTTCGAGCTCCTACAATGAGCAGTTCTTC.

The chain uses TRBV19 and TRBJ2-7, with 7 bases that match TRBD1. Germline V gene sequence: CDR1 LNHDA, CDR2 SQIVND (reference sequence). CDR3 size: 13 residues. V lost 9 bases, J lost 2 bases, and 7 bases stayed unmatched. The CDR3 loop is CASSRDSTYEQYF. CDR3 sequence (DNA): TGTGCCAGCTCCAGGGACAGCACCTACGAGCAGTACTTC.

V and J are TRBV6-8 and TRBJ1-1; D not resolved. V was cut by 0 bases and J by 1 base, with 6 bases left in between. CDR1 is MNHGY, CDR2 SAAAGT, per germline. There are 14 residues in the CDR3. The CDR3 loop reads CASSYSMANTEAFF. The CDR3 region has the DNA TGTGCCAGCAGTTACTCGATGGCGAACACTGAAGCTTTCTTT.

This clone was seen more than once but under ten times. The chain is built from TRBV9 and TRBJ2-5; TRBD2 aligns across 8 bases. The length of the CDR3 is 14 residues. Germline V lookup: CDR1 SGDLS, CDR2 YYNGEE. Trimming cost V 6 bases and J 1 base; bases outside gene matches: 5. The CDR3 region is CASTHTSGQETQYF. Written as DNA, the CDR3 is TGTGCCAGCACCCATACTAGCGGCCAAGAGACCCAGTACTTC.

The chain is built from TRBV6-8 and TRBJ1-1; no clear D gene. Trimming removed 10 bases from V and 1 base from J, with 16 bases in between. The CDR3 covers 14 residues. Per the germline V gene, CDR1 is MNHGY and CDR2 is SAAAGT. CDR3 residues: CATARTEGNTEAFF. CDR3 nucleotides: TGTGCCACCGCGCGAACAGAAGGGAACACTGAAGCTTTCTTT.

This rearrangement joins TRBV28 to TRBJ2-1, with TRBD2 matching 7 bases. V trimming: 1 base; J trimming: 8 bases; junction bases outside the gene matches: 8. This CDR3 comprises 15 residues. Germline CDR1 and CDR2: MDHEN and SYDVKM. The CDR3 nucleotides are TGTGCCAGCAGTTTATTGCAGGCGGGAGTCCATGAGCAGTTCTTC. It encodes CASSLLQAGVHEQFF.

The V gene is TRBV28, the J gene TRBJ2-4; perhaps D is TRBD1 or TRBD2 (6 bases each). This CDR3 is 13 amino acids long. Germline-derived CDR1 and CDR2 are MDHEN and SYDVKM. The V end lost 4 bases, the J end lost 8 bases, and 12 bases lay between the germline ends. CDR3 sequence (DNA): TGTGCCAGCAGTTCGGGGGCGAGGGACATTCAGTACTTC. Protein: CASSSGARDIQYF.

DNA of the CDR3: TGCGCCAGCAGCCAAGGACGGGAGAACACCTACGAGCAGTACTTC. Residues: CASSQGRENTYEQYF. The V call is TRBV4-1, the J call TRBJ2-7; TRBD2 might be the D (6 bases). V dropped 1 base and J dropped 2 bases, with 12 bases sitting between them. The CDR3 has 15 amino acids. The V gene's germline CDR1 is MGHRA and CDR2 YSYEKL.